A selection of T cell receptor beta chains follows, all from one sample in a study of T cell responses to AZD1222 COVID-19 vaccine. The assay was immunoSEQ multiplex PCR, and TCRdb's table has in-frame clones only and misses some. The sample lists 65,000 to 85,000 clones, around 88% seen once, with 9% to 10% in the top ten. Sequences were derived from peripheral blood, sampled 28 days after the second dose of the MenACWY control vaccine. These receptors all stem from an adult who received the MenACWY meningococcal vaccine as a control. The CDR3 runs from the conserved cysteine through the conserved F or W.

>14|TRBJ1-1|TRBV28
CASRRYSMNTEAFF
>16|TRBJ2-3|TRBV7-8
CASSFLETGGTDTQYF
>14|TRBJ1-5|TRBV6-6
CASSTGTGDQPQHF
>14|TRBJ2-7|TRBV2
CASSDQGKVYEQYF
>14|TRBJ1-2|TRBV30
CAWSRTATNYGYTF
>11|TRBJ2-5|TRBV12-3/TRBV12-4
CASSLQETQYF
>15|TRBJ2-1|TRBV7-2
CASSSGLASYNEQFF
>14|TRBJ2-3|TRBV7-9
CASSSKTVTDTQYF
>17|TRBJ1-4|TRBV28
CASSPDRGSPARGKLFF
>13|TRBJ1-2|TRBV12-3/TRBV12-4
CASSLEGAVGYTF
>16|TRBJ2-2|TRBV10-3
CAISEPGLANTGELFF
>14|TRBJ2-2|TRBV7-2
CASSLGGYTGELFF
>14|TRBJ2-1|TRBV4-2
CASSQGSSLDEQFF
>15|TRBJ2-1|TRBV20-1
CSASVHGGQMNEQFF
>12|TRBJ1-2|TRBV28
CASSLSRMGADF